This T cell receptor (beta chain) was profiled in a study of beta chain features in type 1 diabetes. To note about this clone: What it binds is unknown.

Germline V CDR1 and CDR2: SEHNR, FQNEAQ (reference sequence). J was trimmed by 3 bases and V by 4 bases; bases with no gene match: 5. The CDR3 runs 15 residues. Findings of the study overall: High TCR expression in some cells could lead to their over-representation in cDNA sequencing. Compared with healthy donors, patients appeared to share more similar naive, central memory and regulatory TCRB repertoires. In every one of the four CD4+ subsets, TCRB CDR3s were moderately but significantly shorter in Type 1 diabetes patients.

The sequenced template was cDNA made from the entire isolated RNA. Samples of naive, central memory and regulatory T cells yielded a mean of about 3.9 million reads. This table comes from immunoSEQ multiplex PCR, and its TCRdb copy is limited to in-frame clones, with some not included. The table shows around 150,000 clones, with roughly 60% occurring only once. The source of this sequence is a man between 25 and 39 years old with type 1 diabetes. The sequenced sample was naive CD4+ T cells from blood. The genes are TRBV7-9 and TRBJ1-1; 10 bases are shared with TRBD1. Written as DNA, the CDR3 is TGTGCCAGCAGCTACTTAGGACAGGGGGACACTGAAGCTTTCTTT. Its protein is CASSYLGQGDTEAFF.